This T cell receptor (beta chain) was captured in a study of T cell repertoires in cytomegalovirus infection (dated by TCRdb to between 2018 and 2021). General notes on the study: Peptide stimulations targeted recently identified HLA-C-restricted CMV epitopes, whose presentation resists viral immunomodulation, together with well-studied HLA-B-restricted epitopes. Donor HLA type was relevant to the analysis, because carriage of CMV infection together with the matching HLA type was indicated by public TCR beta signatures.

Clipping removes 1 base from V and 2 bases from J, with 2 as the unmatched junction base count. Counted from cysteine to phenylalanine, this CDR3 has 16 amino acids. CDR3 DNA only is kept here, 48 bases in frame from base 1. In the germline V gene, CDR1 corresponds to LGHNA and CDR2 to YSLEER. The treatment or condition label of this sample denotes: in vitro stimulation with specific CMV peptide epitopes to enrich CMV-specific T cells. Sequencing was performed on an Illumina HiSeq 1500. TCRdb took the public reads, trimmed them with fastp at Q25, ran MiXCR for clone calling and kept in-frame beta chains. Rows merge per CDR3 protein into single entries with the most common DNA and genes. The sample table holds more than 300,000 distinct CDR3 sequences, of which approximately 35% were seen once. The top ten constitute roughly 14% of the sample. Results and caveats for the whole study, not just this receptor: In both this cohort and an independent roughly 350-donor cohort, the cumulative frequency of public TCR beta family members distinguished carriers of CMV infection plus the relevant HLA type. In the ex vivo response, HLA-C-restricted CMV-specific TCR beta clonotypes were dominant, and in two of eight donors the single most frequent clonotype came from this HLA-C-restricted group.

A few counts support this clonotype. This clone's antigen is unknown. Base qualities were left out, and no much larger clone turns up one base away. This TCR was sampled from a human donor in good health (CMV status not recorded). Some clones in this sample may be carry-over from other donors' samples. The source material was cultured PBMCs, sampled from culture after CMV antigen stimulation. This chain is built from TRBV4-3 and TRBJ2-2; 9 middle bases align to TRBD2. The bases read TGCGCCAGCAGCCAAGGACTAGCGGCTAACACCGGGGAGCTGTTTTTT. It codes for CASSQGLAANTGELFF.